Described below is a single T cell receptor (beta chain) sequence and its context. The data stem from a study of blood T cell repertoires in COVID-19. The CDR3 is made up of 13 amino acids. CDR1 and CDR2 (germline): LGHDT, YNNKEL (reference sequence). The V gene end was trimmed by 2 bases and the J gene end by 6 bases; junction bases not matched to a gene: 2. Assay used: immunoSEQ multiplex PCR; TCRdb lists only in-frame clones, some missing. The table records 200,000 to 300,000 clones, around 89% of them present only once. The clonotype originates from a woman in her thirties who had recovered from COVID-19. The sequenced sample consisted of PBMCs or T cells enriched from blood (not recorded which). This chain uses TRBV3-1 (or the pseudogene TRBV3-2) with TRBJ1-1; 8 bases line up with TRBD1. In nucleotides, the CDR3 is TGTGCCAGCAGCCAACCGACAGGGGCTGAAGCTTTCTTT. It encodes CASSQPTGAEAFF.